What follows is one T cell receptor beta chain and its context. It has no known antigen specificity. The record has no base qualities; no much larger clone is one base away. Sequences SNHLY (CDR1) and FYNNEI (CDR2) are obtained from the germline V gene. V sheds 7 bases and J sheds 0 bases, leaving 17 bases between their ends. Inclusive of the bounding cysteine and phenylalanine, the CDR3 is 16 residues long. Only CDR3 DNA is held: 48 bases, read in frame from base 1. The patients picked for sequencing were ones in whom flow cytometry had shown an expansion of CD8+CD57+ cells. Severe acquired aplastic anemia was diagnosed in all patients according to International Study of Aplastic Anemia and Agranulocytosis and Camitta criteria. No therapy had been received by the patients at the time of blood sampling. In this study, sorted CD4+ and CD8+ T cells from the blood of healthy subjects and of severe aplastic anemia patients had their TCR repertoires deep-sequenced. In the USA, patient enrollment took place under clinicaltrials.gov protocols 00001620, 01623167, 00001397, 00071045, 00081523 and 00961064. Ficoll-Paque density gradient centrifugation was used to isolate peripheral blood mononuclear cells. Before DNA was extracted, CD4+ and CD8+ T cells were sorted using either FACS or magnetic beads.

The sample originates from a study of CD8+CD57+ T cells in acquired aplastic anemia (dated by TCRdb to 2017 to 2018). Some background on the complete study: A mean of approximately 3 ug of DNA, ranging from roughly 0.18 to 30 ug, was extracted from sorted CD4+ and CD8+ cells. CD8+CD57+ expansion was defined as a frequency above the mean frequency observed in healthy subjects. General study outcomes and caveats: No significant difference in CD8+ Simpson's diversity was found between patients and healthy controls (P=0.060). About 28 CD8+ CDR3 sequences were found in both patients and controls but appeared to be highly expressed in patients and within the immunodominant clones of the patients.

Genomic DNA served as template for TCR beta VDJ combination and CDR3 sequence profiling. An Illumina HiSeq 2000 was used for TCR repertoire sequencing. The original methods were these. Repertoires were assessed using TRBV/TRBJ rearrangement plots, CDR3 size and DJ length profiles, and Simpson's diversity index. The most abundant DNA sequence in the deep sequencing data was defined as the immunodominant clone. CDR3 amino acid sequences were screened for sharing across subjects and compared with published repertoires and the VDJdb database. The public reads were reprocessed in TCRdb via fastp at Q25 and MiXCR, keeping in-frame beta chains. Rows with a matching CDR3 protein are joined into one entry that keeps the most common DNA and genes. The V and J calls reflect TCRdb's pipeline rather than the authors' work. This sample holds some 180,000 distinct CDR3 sequences; more than 60% were observed only once. The biggest ten clones account for under 55% of the sample.

The sample comprised sorted CD4+, CD8+, or CD8+CD57+ T cells (not recorded which) from PBMCs. The TCR comes from a human donor with aplastic anemia. The chain is assembled from TRBV2 and TRBJ2-3; TRBD2 is possibly the D segment (7 matching bases). The sequenced DNA is TGTGCCAGCACCCTTAGGGGGGGCCTTAGCACAGATACGCAGTATTTT. Its amino acids are CASTLRGGLSTDTQYF. Reference TRBV2 and TRBJ2-3 proteins supply the regions before and after the CDR3; the full variable domain is: EPEVTQTPSHQVTQMGQEVILRCVPISNHLYFYWYRQILGQKVEFLVSFYNNEISEKSEIFDDQFSVERPDGSNFTLKIRSTKLEDSAMYFCASTLRGGLSTDTQYFGPGTRLTVL.